The sequence of this TCR beta chain was determined in a study of blood T cell repertoires in COVID-19. Overall study: Material from acute and convalescent COVID-19 was sourced from the United States, Italy and Spain. Sources were T cells, B-cell-depleted T cells, or PBMCs; the material itself was cDNA or gDNA.

This clone was picked up a small number of times. Other nucleotide sequences in the sample specify the same CDR3. In the original workflow: Reference gene primer amplification yielded estimated nucleated cell counts. Sequenced by immunoSEQ multiplex PCR; TCRdb stores in-frame clones only, minus some. Clone size and the V and J calls come from that table; the DNA yielded D and trimming. The data contain 150,000 or so clones, around nine tenths of them singletons. The sequenced sample was peripheral blood. This TCR derives from a human donor in a cohort sampled during active COVID-19.

The CDR3 sequence: CASSPDRGRQETQYF. The CDR3 DNA follows: TGTGCCAGCAGCCCGGACAGGGGGCGTCAAGAGACCCAGTACTTC. The chain links TRBV7-2 to TRBJ2-5; 11 positions match TRBD1. CDR1 and CDR2 (germline): SGHTA, FQGNSA. The V and J ends lost 5 bases and 2 bases, in that order; junction bases with no gene match: 4. The CDR3 covers 15 residues.